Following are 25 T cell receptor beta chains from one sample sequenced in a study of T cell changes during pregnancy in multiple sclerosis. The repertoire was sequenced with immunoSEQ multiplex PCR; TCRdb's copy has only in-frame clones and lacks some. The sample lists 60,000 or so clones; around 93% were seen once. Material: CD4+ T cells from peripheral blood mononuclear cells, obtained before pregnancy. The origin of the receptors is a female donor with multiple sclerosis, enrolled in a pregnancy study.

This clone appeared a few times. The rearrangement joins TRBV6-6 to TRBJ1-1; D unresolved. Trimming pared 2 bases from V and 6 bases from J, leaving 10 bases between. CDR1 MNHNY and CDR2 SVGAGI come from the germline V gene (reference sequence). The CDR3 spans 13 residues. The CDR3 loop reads CASSYTRTSEAFF. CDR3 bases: TGTGCCAGCAGTTACACCAGAACGTCTGAAGCTTTCTTT.

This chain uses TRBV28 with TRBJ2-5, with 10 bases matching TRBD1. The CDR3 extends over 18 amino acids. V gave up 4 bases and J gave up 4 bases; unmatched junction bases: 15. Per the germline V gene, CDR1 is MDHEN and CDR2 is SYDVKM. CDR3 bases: TGTGCCAGCAGTTCATATCCCGGGACAGGGGAATTTGCAGAGACCCAGTACTTC. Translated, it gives CASSSYPGTGEFAETQYF.

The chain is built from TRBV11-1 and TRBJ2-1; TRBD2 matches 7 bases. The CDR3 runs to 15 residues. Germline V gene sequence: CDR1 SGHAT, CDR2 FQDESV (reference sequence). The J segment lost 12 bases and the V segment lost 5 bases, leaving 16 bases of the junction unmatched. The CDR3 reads CASSPQGPAGTAQFF. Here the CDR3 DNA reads TGTGCCAGCAGCCCTCAGGGTCCAGCGGGAACGGCGCAGTTCTTC.

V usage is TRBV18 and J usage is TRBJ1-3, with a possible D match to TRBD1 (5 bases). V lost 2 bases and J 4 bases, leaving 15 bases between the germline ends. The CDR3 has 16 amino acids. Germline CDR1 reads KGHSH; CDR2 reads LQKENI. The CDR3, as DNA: TGTGCCAGCTCACCATATGACGGGGGGACCGGAAACACCATATATTTT. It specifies CASSPYDGGTGNTIYF.

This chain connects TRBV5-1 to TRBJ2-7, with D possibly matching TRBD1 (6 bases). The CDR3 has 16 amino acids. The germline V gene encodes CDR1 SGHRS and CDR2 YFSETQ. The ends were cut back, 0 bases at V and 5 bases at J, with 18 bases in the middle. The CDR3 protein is CASSLGINQQGDEQYF. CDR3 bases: TGCGCCAGCAGCTTGGGAATAAACCAACAGGGAGACGAGCAGTACTTC.

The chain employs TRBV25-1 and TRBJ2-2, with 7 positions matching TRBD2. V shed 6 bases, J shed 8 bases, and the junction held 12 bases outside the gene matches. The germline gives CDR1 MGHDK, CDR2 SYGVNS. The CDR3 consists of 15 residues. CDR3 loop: CASRSDSGAFGELFF. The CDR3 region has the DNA TGTGCCAGCAGGTCCGACAGCGGGGCGTTTGGGGAGCTGTTTTTT.

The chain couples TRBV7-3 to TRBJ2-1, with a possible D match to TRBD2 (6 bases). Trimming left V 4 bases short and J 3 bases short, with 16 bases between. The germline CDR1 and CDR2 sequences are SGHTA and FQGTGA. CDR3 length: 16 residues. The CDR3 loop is CASSWRGQTSYNEQFF. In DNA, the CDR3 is TGTGCCAGCAGCTGGAGGGGTCAGACTAGCTACAATGAGCAGTTCTTC.

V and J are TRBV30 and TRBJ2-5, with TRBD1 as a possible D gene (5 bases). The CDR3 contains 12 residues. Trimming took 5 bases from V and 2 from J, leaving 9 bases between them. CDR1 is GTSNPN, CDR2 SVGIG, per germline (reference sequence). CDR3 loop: CAWGRTQETQYF. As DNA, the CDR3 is TGTGCCTGGGGTCGGACACAAGAGACCCAGTACTTC.

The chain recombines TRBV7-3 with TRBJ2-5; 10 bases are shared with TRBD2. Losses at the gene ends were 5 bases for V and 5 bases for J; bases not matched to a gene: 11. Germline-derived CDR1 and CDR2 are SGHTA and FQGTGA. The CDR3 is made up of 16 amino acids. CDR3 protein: CASSHKAGGLGETQYF. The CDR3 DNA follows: TGTGCCAGCAGCCACAAAGCGGGAGGGCTGGGGGAGACCCAGTACTTC.

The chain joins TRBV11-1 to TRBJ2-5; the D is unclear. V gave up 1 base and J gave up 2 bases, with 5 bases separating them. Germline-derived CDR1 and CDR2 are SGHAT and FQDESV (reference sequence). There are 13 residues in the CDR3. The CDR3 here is CASSLGLQETQYF. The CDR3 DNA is TGTGCCAGCAGCTTAGGACTTCAAGAGACCCAGTACTTC. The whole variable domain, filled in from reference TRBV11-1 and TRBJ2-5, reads EAEVAQSPRYKITEKSQAVAFWCDPISGHATLYWYRQILGQGPELLVQFQDESVVDDSQLPKDRFSAERLKGVDSTLKIQPAELGDSAMYLCASSLGLQETQYFGPGTRLLVL.

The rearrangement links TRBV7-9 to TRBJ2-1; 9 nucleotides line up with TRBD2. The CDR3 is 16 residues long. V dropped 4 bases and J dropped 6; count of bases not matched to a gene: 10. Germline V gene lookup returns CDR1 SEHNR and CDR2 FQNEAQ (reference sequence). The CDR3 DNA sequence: TGTGCCAGCAGCTCCGGGGGAGCGGGAGGTTCCAATGAGCAGTTCTTC. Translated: CASSSGGAGGSNEQFF.

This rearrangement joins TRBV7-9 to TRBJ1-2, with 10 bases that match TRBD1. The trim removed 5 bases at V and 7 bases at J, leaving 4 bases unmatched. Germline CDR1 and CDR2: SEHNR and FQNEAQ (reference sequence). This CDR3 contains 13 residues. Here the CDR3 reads CASSPRQGAGYTF. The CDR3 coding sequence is TGTGCCAGCAGCCCCCGACAGGGGGCTGGCTACACCTTC.

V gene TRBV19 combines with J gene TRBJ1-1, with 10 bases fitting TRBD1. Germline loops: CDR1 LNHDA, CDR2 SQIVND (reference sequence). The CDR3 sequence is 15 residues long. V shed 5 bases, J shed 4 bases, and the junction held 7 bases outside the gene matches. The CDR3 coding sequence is TGTGCCAGTAGTCGGGACAGGGGTGTTGTCACTGAAGCTTTCTTT. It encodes CASSRDRGVVTEAFF.

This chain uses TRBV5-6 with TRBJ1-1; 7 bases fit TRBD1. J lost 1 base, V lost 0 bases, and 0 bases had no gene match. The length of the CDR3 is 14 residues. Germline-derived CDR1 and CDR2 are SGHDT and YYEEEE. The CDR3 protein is CASSLEGANTEAFF. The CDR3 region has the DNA TGTGCCAGCAGCTTGGAGGGGGCGAACACTGAAGCTTTCTTT. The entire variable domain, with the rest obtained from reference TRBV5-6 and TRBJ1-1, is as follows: DAGVTQSPTHLIKTRGQQVTLRCSPKSGHDTVSWYQQALGQGPQFIFQYYEEEERQRGNFPDRFSGHQFPNYSSELNVNALLLGDSALYLCASSLEGANTEAFFGQGTRLTVV.

CDR3 sequence: CSVQGRANTDTQYF. Here the CDR3 DNA reads TGCAGCGTTCAGGGTCGGGCGAACACAGATACGCAGTATTTT. The genes are TRBV29-1 and TRBJ2-3, with TRBD1 as a possible D gene (5 bases). The CDR3 contains 14 residues. From germline, CDR1 is SQVTM and CDR2 ANQGSEA. V lost 5 bases and J 2 bases, leaving 14 bases between the germline ends.

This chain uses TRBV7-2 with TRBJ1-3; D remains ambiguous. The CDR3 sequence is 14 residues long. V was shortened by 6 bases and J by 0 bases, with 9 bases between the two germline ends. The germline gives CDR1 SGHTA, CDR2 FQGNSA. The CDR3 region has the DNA TGTGCCAGCAGTCTTTCCAGCTCTGGAAACACCATATATTTT. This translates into CASSLSSSGNTIYF. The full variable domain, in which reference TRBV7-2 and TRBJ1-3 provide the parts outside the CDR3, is GAGVSQSPSNKVTEKGKDVELRCDPISGHTALYWYRQSLGQGLEFLIYFQGNSAPDKSGLPSDRFSAERTGGSVSTLTIQRTQQEDSAVYLCASSLSSSGNTIYFGEGSWLTVV.

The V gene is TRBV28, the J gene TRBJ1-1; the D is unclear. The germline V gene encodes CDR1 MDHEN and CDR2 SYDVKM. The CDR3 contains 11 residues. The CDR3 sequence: CASFFNTEAFF. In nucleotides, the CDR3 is TGTGCTTCGTTTTTTAACACTGAAGCTTTCTTT.

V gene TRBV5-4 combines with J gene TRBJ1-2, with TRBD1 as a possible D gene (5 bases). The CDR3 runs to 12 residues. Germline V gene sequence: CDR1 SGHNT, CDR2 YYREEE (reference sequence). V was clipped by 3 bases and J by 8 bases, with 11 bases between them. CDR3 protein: CASSSGGRGYTF. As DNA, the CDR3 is TGTGCCAGCAGCTCGGGGGGAAGGGGCTACACCTTC.

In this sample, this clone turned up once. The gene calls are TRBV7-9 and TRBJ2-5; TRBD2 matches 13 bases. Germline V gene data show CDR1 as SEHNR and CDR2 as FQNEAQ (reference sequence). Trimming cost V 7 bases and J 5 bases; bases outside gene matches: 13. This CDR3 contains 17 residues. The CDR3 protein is CASTPGLAGSGVETQYF. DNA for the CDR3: TGTGCCAGCACACCGGGACTAGCGGGATCAGGAGTGGAGACCCAGTACTTC.

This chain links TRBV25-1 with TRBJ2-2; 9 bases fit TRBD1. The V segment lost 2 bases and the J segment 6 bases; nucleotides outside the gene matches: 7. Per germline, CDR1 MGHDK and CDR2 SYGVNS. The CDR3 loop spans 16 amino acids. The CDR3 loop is CASSEVGTGYPGELFF. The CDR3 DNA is TGTGCCAGCAGTGAAGTTGGGACAGGGTACCCCGGGGAGCTGTTTTTT.

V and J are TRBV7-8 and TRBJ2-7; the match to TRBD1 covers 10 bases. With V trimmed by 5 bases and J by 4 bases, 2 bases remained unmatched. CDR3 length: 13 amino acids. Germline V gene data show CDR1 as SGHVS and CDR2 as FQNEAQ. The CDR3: CASSRGQGYEQYF. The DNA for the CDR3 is TGTGCCAGCAGCCGGGGACAGGGGTACGAGCAGTACTTC.

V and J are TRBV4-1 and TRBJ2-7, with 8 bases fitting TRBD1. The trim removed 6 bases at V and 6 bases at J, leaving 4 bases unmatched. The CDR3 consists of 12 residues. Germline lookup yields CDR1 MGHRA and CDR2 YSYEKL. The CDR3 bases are TGCGCCAGCAGGTTTACAGGGGGCGAGCAGTACTTC. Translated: CASRFTGGEQYF.

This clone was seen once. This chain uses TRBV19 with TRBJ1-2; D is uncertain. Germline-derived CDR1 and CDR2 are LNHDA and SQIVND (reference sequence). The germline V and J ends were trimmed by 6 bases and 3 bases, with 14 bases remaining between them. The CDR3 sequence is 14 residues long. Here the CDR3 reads CASSLAPRDYGYTF. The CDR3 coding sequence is TGTGCCAGTAGCCTAGCCCCAAGGGACTATGGCTACACCTTC.

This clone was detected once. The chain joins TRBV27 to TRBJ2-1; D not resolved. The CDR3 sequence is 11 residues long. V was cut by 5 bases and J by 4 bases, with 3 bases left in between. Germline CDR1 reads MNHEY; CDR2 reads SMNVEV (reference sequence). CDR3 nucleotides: TGTGCCAGCAGTCATTACAATGAGCAGTTCTTC. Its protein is CASSHYNEQFF.

CDR3 nucleotide sequence: TGTGCCAGCAGCTTGAGACTAGCGGGAGTTGATGAGCAGTTCTTC. This codes for CASSLRLAGVDEQFF. The gene calls are TRBV11-3 and TRBJ2-1; 12 nucleotides align to TRBD2. This CDR3 region has 15 residues. V shed 3 bases and J 8 bases; nucleotides not matched to a gene: 5. The germline V gene encodes CDR1 SGHNT and CDR2 YENEEA.